These T cell receptor beta chains were read from a single sample in a study of response to subunit inactivated influenza vaccine. MiXCR, run by TCRdb on the RT-PCR reads, gives a single entry per CDR3 protein. The data hold roughly 790,000 distinct CDR3 sequences, with 20% to 25% observed a single time. The sequencing here drew on PBMCs from blood, taken about 5 days after vaccination. The receptor set was obtained from a man aged 50-59 years who received an inactivated influenza vaccine. Each CDR3 is given without its conserved first and last residue. A D gene is named only where the DNA matches it firmly.

V gene	J gene	D gene	CDR3 protein
TRBV24-1	TRBJ2-1	NA	ATSDLSGSSYNEQF
TRBV5-1	TRBJ2-7	NA	ASSLASEAYEQY
TRBV5-1	TRBJ2-2	TRBD1	ASSVDRTNTGELF
TRBV29-1	TRBJ2-5	NA	SAEEQLGTQY
TRBV18	TRBJ2-4	NA	ASSPSGAFKNIQY
TRBV20-1	TRBJ2-2	NA	SARYRVHNTGELF
TRBV10-3	TRBJ2-3	TRBD2	AISETAGGPVTDTQY
TRBV29-1	TRBJ2-5	NA	SIRITVETQY
TRBV11-2	TRBJ2-7	NA	ASSSLGGTYEQY
TRBV5-1	TRBJ1-5	NA	ASSLDWVGSPEQPQH
TRBV5-1	TRBJ1-4	TRBD1	ASRRSTGGENEKLF
TRBV20-1	TRBJ2-7	NA	SARGSLFEQY
TRBV20-1	TRBJ1-6	NA	SAYRDGNSPLH
TRBV6-2/TRBV6-3	TRBJ2-5	NA	ASSYSRFLETQY
TRBV4-3	TRBJ1-1	TRBD1	ASSGWTGGTEAF
TRBV28	TRBJ2-6	NA	ASSPPVGAGANVLT
TRBV7-2	TRBJ2-7	NA	ASSLISFSYEQY
TRBV12-3/TRBV12-4	TRBJ1-5	NA	ASSLGVAVMGQPQH